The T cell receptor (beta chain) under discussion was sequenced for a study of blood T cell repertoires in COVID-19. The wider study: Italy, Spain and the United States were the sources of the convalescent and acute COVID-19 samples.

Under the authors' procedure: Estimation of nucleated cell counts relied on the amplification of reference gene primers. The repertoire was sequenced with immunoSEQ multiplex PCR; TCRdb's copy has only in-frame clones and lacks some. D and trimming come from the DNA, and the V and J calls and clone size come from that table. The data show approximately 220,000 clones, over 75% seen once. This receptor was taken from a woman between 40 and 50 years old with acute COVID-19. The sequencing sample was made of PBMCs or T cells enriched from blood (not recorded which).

The CDR3 is CASSSGQLETQYF. The CDR3 DNA follows: TGTGCCAGCAGCTCGGGACAGTTGGAGACCCAGTACTTC. The chain joins TRBV11-2 to TRBJ2-5, with 7 bases that match TRBD1. CDR1 and CDR2 (germline): SGHAT, FQNNGV. The CDR3 sequence is 13 residues long. The ends lost 4 bases at V and 5 bases at J; junction bases unmatched: 4.